Listed here are 3 T cell receptor beta chains from one sample, sequenced in a study of T cell repertoires in cytomegalovirus infection. The antigens of these receptors remain unknown. MiXCR, run by TCRdb on the reads, gives a single entry per CDR3 protein. The table has tens of thousands of distinct CDR3 sequences, around 27% seen once. The sequencing here drew on CD8+ T cells from cultured PBMCs, taken from culture after CMV antigen stimulation. The source of these receptors is a human donor in good health (CMV status not recorded). Some clones in this sample may be carry-over from other donors' samples.

The chain combines TRBV9 with TRBJ2-7; TRBD1 agrees at 12 bases. CDR3 size: 16 residues. Trimming cost V 4 bases and J 3 bases; bases outside gene matches: 8. Germline V gene sequence: CDR1 SGDLS, CDR2 YYNGEE. This chain's CDR3 is CASSSSRDRGHYEQYF. The CDR3 nucleotides read TGTGCCAGCAGCTCGAGCAGGGACAGGGGGCACTACGAGCAGTACTTC.

This chain uses TRBV18 with TRBJ1-1, with D unresolved. The CDR3 runs 14 residues. Germline-derived CDR1 and CDR2 are KGHSH and LQKENI. Trimming stripped 2 bases from V and 1 base from J, with 8 bases between. As DNA, the CDR3 is TGTGCCAGCTCACCAATTTTACAGAACACTGAAGCTTTCTTT. This translates into CASSPILQNTEAFF.

There are many counts of this clonotype. This rearrangement joins TRBV27 to TRBJ1-1, with TRBD1 as a possible D gene (5 bases). The V end was cut by 5 bases, the J end by 1 base, with 17 bases between. Germline V gene sequence: CDR1 MNHEY, CDR2 SMNVEV (reference sequence). This CDR3 is built from 16 residues. CDR3 DNA sequence: TGTGCCAGCAGTCTCCTCAGGGTGGGGCCGAACACTGAAGCTTTCTTT. As protein: CASSLLRVGPNTEAFF.